A single sample gave rise to the 20 T cell receptor beta chains below, sequenced in a study of cytomegalovirus exposure and HLA in healthy donors. Method: immunoSEQ multiplex PCR; TCRdb's copy keeps in-frame clones and lacks some. The sample records 150,000 or so clones, about 91% being singletons. Sequenced: PBMCs. All receptors come from a woman younger than 30 in good health and CMV-seropositive.

The chain's CDR3 is CASSFRQGANTGELFF. The CDR3 nucleotides read TGTGCCAGCAGTTTCCGGCAGGGGGCGAACACCGGGGAGCTGTTTTTT. This chain links TRBV28 with TRBJ2-2; TRBD1 matches at 7 bases. CDR3 length: 16 residues. The junction had 4 bases not matched to a gene; V was cut back by 3 bases and J by 0 bases. Looked up from germline, CDR1 is MDHEN and CDR2 is SYDVKM.

The gene calls are TRBV9 and TRBJ2-7; 8 positions agree with TRBD1. Germline V lookup: CDR1 SGDLS, CDR2 YYNGEE. The length of the CDR3 is 14 residues. Trimming took 3 bases from V and 2 from J; bases not matched to a gene: 4. The CDR3 protein is CASSATGEPYEQYF. The CDR3 nucleotides read TGTGCCAGCAGCGCGACAGGGGAACCCTACGAGCAGTACTTC. Full variable domain (rest looked up from reference TRBV9 and TRBJ2-7): DSGVTQTPKHLITATGQRVTLRCSPRSGDLSVYWYQQSLDQGLQFLIQYYNGEERAKGNILERFSAQQFPDLHSELNLSSLELGDSALYFCASSATGEPYEQYFGPGTRLTVT.

The CDR3 spells CASSAGTGLMNTEAFF. In nucleotides, the CDR3 is TGTGCCAGCAGTGCCGGGACAGGTCTCATGAACACTGAAGCTTTCTTT. V is TRBV6-6 and J is TRBJ1-1; 8 bases fit TRBD1. Germline V CDR1 and CDR2: MNHNY, SVGAGI (reference sequence). Trimming at V came to 5 bases and at J to 0 bases, leaving 8 bases not matched to a gene. This CDR3 contains 16 residues.

For this clone: The same CDR3 is also encoded by other DNA sequences in this sample. The genes are TRBV4-1 and TRBJ1-2, with D hard to call. Germline V gene sequence: CDR1 MGHRA, CDR2 YSYEKL. The length of the CDR3 is 17 residues. Trimming cost V 1 base and J 4 bases, with 19 bases left between them. CDR3 residues: CASSQAPFSGLLYGYTF. Here the CDR3 DNA reads TGCGCCAGCAGCCAAGCCCCGTTCTCGGGTCTCCTCTATGGCTACACCTTC.

The table lists this clone with a count of one. V is TRBV6-5 and J is TRBJ2-5; no reliable D call. The CDR3 consists of 11 residues. With 4 bases removed from V and 6 bases from J, the gap between germline ends came to 6 bases. Germline V CDR1 and CDR2: MNHEY, SVGAGI. This CDR3 is CASSLEKTQYF. The CDR3 DNA reads TGTGCCAGCAGTTTAGAAAAGACCCAGTACTTC.

A few counts support this clone. The chain is built from TRBV4-2 and TRBJ2-7; no clear D. In germline, CDR1 is LGHNA, CDR2 YNFKEQ. The CDR3 totals 14 residues. V was trimmed by 1 base and J by 6 bases, leaving 13 bases between them. CDR3 amino acids: CASSQVPLSREQYF. The CDR3 DNA is TGTGCCAGCAGCCAAGTTCCCCTCTCTCGCGAGCAGTACTTC.

The chain uses TRBV18 and TRBJ1-5; 7 nucleotides align to TRBD1. Germline-derived CDR1 and CDR2 are KGHSH and LQKENI. This CDR3 spans 14 amino acids. V lost 2 bases and J lost 7; bases outside the gene matches: 5. The CDR3, as DNA: TGTGCCAGCTCACCAGGAACAGGGGTGCAGCCCCAGCATTTT. Its protein is CASSPGTGVQPQHF.

The chain joins TRBV7-7 to TRBJ2-7, with TRBD2 identical over 7 bases. Per the germline V gene, CDR1 is SSHAT and CDR2 is FNYEAQ (reference sequence). J was trimmed by 4 bases and V by 0 bases; bases with no gene match: 9. The CDR3 spans 16 residues. The CDR3 DNA sequence: TGTGCCAGCAGCTTAGCTGGGGGAGGGCAAGGATACGAGCAGTACTTC. Translated: CASSLAGGGQGYEQYF.

Concerning this clone: The junction shows a germline mismatch at one end, possibly a read error. The V gene is TRBV29-1, the J gene TRBJ2-7; D unresolved. Germline CDR1 reads SQVTM; CDR2 reads ANQGSEA. The CDR3 has 8 amino acids. CDR3 DNA sequence: TGCAGCGTTCCTGGCTCCTGTTTC. It encodes CSVPGSCF.

This rearrangement joins TRBV2 to TRBJ2-1; D might be TRBD2 (6 bases). This CDR3 region has 14 residues. V lost 3 bases and J 5 bases, leaving 11 bases between the germline ends. Germline-derived CDR1 and CDR2 are SNHLY and FYNNEI. CDR3: CASSDNAGNNEQFF. DNA for the CDR3: TGTGCCAGCAGTGATAACGCGGGGAACAATGAGCAGTTCTTC. The variable domain in full, with the rest retrieved from reference TRBV2 and TRBJ2-1, is EPEVTQTPSHQVTQMGQEVILRCVPISNHLYFYWYRQILGQKVEFLVSFYNNEISEKSEIFDDQFSVERPDGSNFTLKIRSTKLEDSAMYFCASSDNAGNNEQFFGPGTRLTVL.

This clone has more than one count but fewer than ten. The chain uses TRBV11-2 and TRBJ1-3, with 7 bases aligning to TRBD1. With V trimmed by 0 bases and J by 0 bases, 5 bases remained unmatched. CDR1 and CDR2 from the germline V gene are SGHAT and FQNNGV. This CDR3 is built from 17 residues. DNA of the CDR3: TGTGCCAGCAGCTTAGAGACAGGGAGGACCTCTGGAAACACCATATATTTT. It translates to CASSLETGRTSGNTIYF.

J is TRBJ2-2 and V is TRBV28; the match to TRBD1 covers 8 bases. Germline V lookup: CDR1 MDHEN, CDR2 SYDVKM. The J segment lost 4 bases and the V segment lost 2 bases, leaving 3 bases of the junction unmatched. This CDR3 contains 15 residues. CDR3 nucleotides: TGTGCCAGCAGTTTAAGCAGGGGGCCCACCGGGGAGCTGTTTTTT. It specifies CASSLSRGPTGELFF. Full variable domain (missing parts from reference TRBV28 and TRBJ2-2): DVKVTQSSRYLVKRTGEKVFLECVQDMDHENMFWYRQDPGLGLRLIYFSYDVKMKEKGDIPEGYSVSREKKERFSLILESASTNQTSMYLCASSLSRGPTGELFFGEGSRLTVL.

A few counts support this clone. The V gene is TRBV18, the J gene TRBJ1-4, with 7 bases lining up with TRBD1. The ends lost 3 bases at V and 6 bases at J; junction bases unmatched: 4. Germline assignment: CDR1 KGHSH and CDR2 LQKENI. The CDR3 covers 14 residues. The CDR3 loop is CASSPGQGDEKLFF. The CDR3 DNA follows: TGTGCCAGCTCACCGGGCCAGGGGGATGAAAAACTGTTTTTT.

In this sample, this clone turned up once. The chain joins TRBV7-8 to TRBJ1-1, with TRBD1 matching 9 bases. The V and J ends lost 2 bases and 1 base, in that order; junction bases with no gene match: 11. CDR3 size: 18 residues. CDR1 and CDR2 from the germline V gene are SGHVS and FQNEAQ. The CDR3 protein is CASSLLRGLGQGNTEAFF. The CDR3 DNA sequence: TGTGCCAGCAGCTTACTGAGGGGGCTGGGACAGGGGAACACTGAAGCTTTCTTT. The whole variable domain, remainder taken from reference TRBV7-8 and TRBJ1-1, is GAGVSQSPRYKVAKRGQDVALRCDPISGHVSLFWYQQALGQGPEFLTYFQNEAQLDKSGLPSDRFFAERPEGSVSTLKIQRTQQEDSAVYLCASSLLRGLGQGNTEAFFGQGTRLTVV.

The rearrangement links TRBV11-2 to TRBJ2-5; 10 bases are shared with TRBD2. CDR3 size: 16 residues. Looked up from germline, CDR1 is SGHAT and CDR2 is FQNNGV. V lost 1 base, J lost 5 bases, and 7 bases stayed unmatched. CDR3 DNA: TGTGCCAGCAGCTTAGTTTCGCTAGCGGGGGTGGAGACCCAGTACTTC. Protein sequence: CASSLVSLAGVETQYF.

This rearrangement joins TRBV30 to TRBJ2-3, with D hard to call. The CDR3 runs 13 residues. The germline V and J ends were trimmed by 3 bases and 3 bases, with 10 bases remaining between them. CDR1 and CDR2 from the germline V gene are GTSNPN and SVGIG (reference sequence). CDR3 coding DNA: TGTGCCTGGAGGGGCTTAGTAACAGATACGCAGTATTTT. Protein product: CAWRGLVTDTQYF.

This rearrangement joins TRBV6-1 to TRBJ1-1, with 7 nucleotides matching TRBD1. Per germline, CDR1 MNHNS and CDR2 SASEGT. The ends lost 3 bases at V and 2 bases at J; junction bases unmatched: 3. There are 14 residues in the CDR3. The CDR3 DNA sequence: TGTGCCAGCAGTGAGGGACAGAGAAACACTGAAGCTTTCTTT. Its translation is CASSEGQRNTEAFF.

The V and J genes are TRBV14 and TRBJ2-7, with a weak D call TRBD2 (6 bases). This CDR3 region has 18 residues. V lost 0 bases and J 4 bases, leaving 22 bases between the germline ends. CDR1 and CDR2 from the germline V gene are SGHDN and FVKESK. The CDR3 sequence is CASSQDGRKGLETYEQYF. CDR3 nucleotides: TGTGCCAGCAGCCAAGATGGGAGAAAGGGACTGGAGACTTACGAGCAGTACTTC. The full variable domain, with the rest looked up from reference TRBV14 and TRBJ2-7, is EAGVTQFPSHSVIEKGQTVTLRCDPISGHDNLYWYRRVMGKEIKFLLHFVKESKQDESGMPNNRFLAERTGGTYSTLKVQPAELEDSGVYFCASSQDGRKGLETYEQYFGPGTRLTVT.

V usage is TRBV29-1 and J usage is TRBJ2-7; D not certain. Germline V lookup: CDR1 SQVTM, CDR2 ANQGSEA. Trimming stripped 2 bases from V and 3 bases from J, with 8 bases between. The CDR3 length is 12 residues. CDR3 residues: CSVELADYEQYF. The CDR3 coding sequence is TGCAGCGTTGAACTTGCGGACTACGAGCAGTACTTC.

The chain joins TRBV4-1 to TRBJ2-4; 8 nucleotides align to TRBD1. Trimming at V came to 1 base and at J to 3 bases, leaving 8 bases not matched to a gene. The CDR3 sequence is 17 residues long. Germline CDR1 reads MGHRA; CDR2 reads YSYEKL. This CDR3 reads CASSQVSGGEGKNIQYF. As DNA, the CDR3 is TGCGCCAGCAGCCAAGTTTCAGGGGGCGAGGGCAAAAACATTCAGTACTTC.